This section outlines one T cell receptor (beta chain) sequence together with its context. Its specific antigen is unknown. No base quality information exists; no much larger clone differs at one position. The entry originates in a study of early T cells in non-severe SARS-CoV-2 infection (dated by TCRdb to about 2021). A note on the overall study: Bulk RNA from unsorted whole blood was used for TCR sequencing, so alpha and beta chains could not be paired.

The study was a case-control design nested within a healthcare worker cohort in London, UK, with weekly nasopharyngeal swab PCR tests and blood sampling. Healthcare workers were recruited between 23 and 31 March 2020, during the week of the UK lockdown, and were followed weekly for up to 16 weeks. Libraries were prepared through 5' RACE. The instrument given in TCRdb is NextSeq 500. In the TCR library protocol, unique molecular identifiers were attached to individual cDNA molecules to correct for PCR bias and sequencing error. TCR alpha and beta chains were both sequenced, and the abundances of alpha and beta sequences in each sample were closely correlated with each other. The study's own analysis went as follows. Decombinator V4 was used to annotate TCR sequences for V gene, J gene and CDR3. TCRs were defined as expanded if a significant change between any two time points was detected under a Poisson model with p below 0.0001. TCR abundances were normalised to the total number of TCRs sequenced per sample and were expressed as counts per million. TRAV1-2 paired with TRAJ12, TRAJ20 or TRAJ33 defined MAIT TCRs, while TRAV10 paired with TRAJ18 defined iNKT TCRs. VDJdb, accessed 1 November 2021, was searched for CMV, EBV and SARS-CoV-2 annotated TCRs, excluding TCRs annotated for multiple antigens. TCRdb reprocessing: public reads trimmed at Q25 with fastp, clones called with MiXCR, in-frame beta chains kept. CDR3 protein duplicates are merged, each entry listing the most common genes and DNA. TCRdb's processing, not the study's, gives the V and J calls here. For this sample there are about 29,000 distinct CDR3 sequences; more than 3.5% appear just once. Jointly, the top ten make up around 6% of the sample.

The investigation overall reported the following: VDJdb matching was skewed toward anti-spike CD8 responses and likely underestimated virus-specific expansions, missing private and CD4 specificities.

The CDR3 goes from the cysteine to the phenylalanine over 15 residues. Just the 45-base CDR3 DNA is kept, in frame starting at base 1. V has 4 bases trimmed and J has 1 base trimmed; junction bases matching no gene number 4. As encoded in the germline V gene, CDR1 is SGHTA while CDR2 is FQGNSA. The chain is made from TRBV7-2 and TRBJ2-1, and TRBD1 matches 7 of the central bases. The source of this sequence is an adult who was a healthcare worker with PCR-confirmed SARS-CoV-2 infection or an uninfected control (not recorded which). Sequencing input: whole blood. The CDR3 in this case is CASSSYRGSYNEQFF. The DNA sequence is given as TGTGCCAGCAGCTCATACAGGGGTTCCTACAATGAGCAGTTCTTC. With the rest looked up from the reference TRBV7-2 and TRBJ2-1 genes rather than sequenced, the full variable domain is GAGVSQSPSNKVTEKGKDVELRCDPISGHTALYWYRQSLGQGLEFLIYFQGNSAPDKSGLPSDRFSAERTGGSVSTLTIQRTQQEDSAVYLCASSSYRGSYNEQFFGPGTRLTVL.